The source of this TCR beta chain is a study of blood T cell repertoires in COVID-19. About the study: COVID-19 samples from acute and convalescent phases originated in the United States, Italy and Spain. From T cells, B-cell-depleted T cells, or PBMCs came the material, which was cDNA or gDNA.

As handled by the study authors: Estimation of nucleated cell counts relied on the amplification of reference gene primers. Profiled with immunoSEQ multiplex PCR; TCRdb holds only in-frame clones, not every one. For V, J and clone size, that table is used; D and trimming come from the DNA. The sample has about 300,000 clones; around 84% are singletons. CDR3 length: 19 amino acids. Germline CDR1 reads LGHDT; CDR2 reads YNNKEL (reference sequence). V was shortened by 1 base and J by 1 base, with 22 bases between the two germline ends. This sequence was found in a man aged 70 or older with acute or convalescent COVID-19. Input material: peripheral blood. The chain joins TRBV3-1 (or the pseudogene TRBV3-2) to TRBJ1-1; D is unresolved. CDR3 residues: CASSQVRPSRPRENTEAFF. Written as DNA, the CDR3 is TGTGCCAGCAGCCAAGTGAGGCCCTCACGACCGAGGGAGAACACTGAAGCTTTCTTT.